The rows below give T cell receptor beta chains drawn from one sample of a study of T cell changes during pregnancy in multiple sclerosis. TCRdb keeps only in-frame clones here, not all; method: immunoSEQ multiplex PCR. The table has over 35,000 clones, 80% to 90% seen once. The material sequenced was CD4+ T cells from peripheral blood mononuclear cells, taken in the first trimester of pregnancy. Receptor source: a female donor with multiple sclerosis, enrolled in a pregnancy study. Each CDR3 is given with its conserved first and last residue. A D gene is named only where the DNA matches it firmly. Only some rows state a clone size, as once, few, many or a class for expanded clones.

- TRBJ1-5 few TRBV7-3 CASSLRRHTHDQPQHF TGTGCCAGCAGCTTACGGCGGCATACACACGATCAGCCCCAGCATTTT
TRBD1 TRBJ2-2 - TRBV12-5 CASGLTGEGELFF TGTGCTAGTGGCCTTACAGGGGAAGGGGAGCTGTTTTTT
- TRBJ1-4 - TRBV6-5 CASSRTVNEKLFF TGTGCCAGCAGTCGGACAGTTAATGAAAAACTGTTTTTT
TRBD2 TRBJ2-4 - TRBV19 CASSSGTKGNIQYF TGTGCCAGTAGCTCCGGGACTAAGGGGAACATTCAGTACTTC
- TRBJ1-1 few TRBV5-1 CASAPGGGGTEAFF TGCGCCAGCGCACCTGGAGGGGGGGGCACTGAAGCTTTCTTT
TRBD1 TRBJ2-7 few TRBV18 CASSGTGGGEQYF TGTGCCAGCTCAGGGACAGGGGGCGGCGAGCAGTACTTC
TRBD1 TRBJ1-1 - TRBV18 CASSAQGVAEAFF TGTGCCAGCTCAGCACAGGGGGTGGCTGAAGCTTTCTTT
TRBD2 TRBJ2-5 - TRBV5-6 CASSLGLAGETQYF TGTGCCAGCAGCTTGGGACTAGCGGGAGAGACCCAGTACTTC
- TRBJ1-1 - TRBV7-2 CASSLDSAGTEAFF TGTGCCAGCAGCTTAGATTCGGCAGGCACTGAAGCTTTCTTT
TRBD1 TRBJ1-1 - TRBV6-6 CASSYQGVVTEAFF TGTGCCAGCAGTTACCAGGGGGTCGTCACTGAAGCTTTCTTT
- TRBJ1-1 - TRBV4-3 CASSQDQTGITEAFF TGCGCCAGCAGCCAAGACCAAACAGGGATCACTGAAGCTTTCTTT
TRBD2 TRBJ2-3 once TRBV2 CASSEASGVPDTQYF TGTGCCAGCAGTGAGGCTAGCGGGGTGCCGGATACGCAGTATTTT
- TRBJ1-3 - TRBV6-1 CASSGGNLPSSGNTIYF TGTGCCAGCAGTGGAGGCAATCTTCCAAGCTCTGGAAACACCATATATTTT
TRBD2 TRBJ2-1 - TRBV28 CASSFPASGVYNEQFF TGTGCCAGCAGTTTTCCTGCTAGCGGGGTATACAATGAGCAGTTCTTC